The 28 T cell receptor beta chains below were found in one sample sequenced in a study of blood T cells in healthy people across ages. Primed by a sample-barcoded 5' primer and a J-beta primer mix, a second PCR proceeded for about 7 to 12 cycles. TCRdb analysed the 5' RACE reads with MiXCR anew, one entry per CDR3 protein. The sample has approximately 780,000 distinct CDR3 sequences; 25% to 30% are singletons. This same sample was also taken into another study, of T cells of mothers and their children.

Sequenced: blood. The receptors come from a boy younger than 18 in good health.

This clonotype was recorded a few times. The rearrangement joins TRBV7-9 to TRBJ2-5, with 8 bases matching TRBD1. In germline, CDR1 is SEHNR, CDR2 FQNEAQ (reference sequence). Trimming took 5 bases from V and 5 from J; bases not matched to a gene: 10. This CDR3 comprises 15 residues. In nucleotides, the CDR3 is TGTGCCAGCAGCAATAGGACAGGGATGGGGGAGACCCAGTACTTC. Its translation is CASSNRTGMGETQYF.

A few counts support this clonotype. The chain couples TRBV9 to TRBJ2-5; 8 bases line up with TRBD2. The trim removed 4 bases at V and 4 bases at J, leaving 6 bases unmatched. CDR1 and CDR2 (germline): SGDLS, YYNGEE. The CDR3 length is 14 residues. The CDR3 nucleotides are TGTGCCAGCAGCCCGGGGGGGCGAAGAGAGACCCAGTACTTC. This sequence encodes CASSPGGRRETQYF.

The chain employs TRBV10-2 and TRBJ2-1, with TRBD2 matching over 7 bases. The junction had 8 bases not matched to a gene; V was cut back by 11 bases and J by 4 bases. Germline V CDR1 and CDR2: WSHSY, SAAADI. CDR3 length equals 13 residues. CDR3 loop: CAYAAGVYNEQFF. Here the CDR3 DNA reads TGCGCCTACGCGGCGGGGGTATACAATGAGCAGTTCTTC.

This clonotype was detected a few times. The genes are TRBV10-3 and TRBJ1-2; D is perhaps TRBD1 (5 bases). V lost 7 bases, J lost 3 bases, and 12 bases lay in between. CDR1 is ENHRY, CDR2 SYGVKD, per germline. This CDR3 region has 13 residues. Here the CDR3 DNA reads TGTGCCATCACGGGCCAGGGCCACTATGGCTACACCTTC. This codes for CAITGQGHYGYTF.

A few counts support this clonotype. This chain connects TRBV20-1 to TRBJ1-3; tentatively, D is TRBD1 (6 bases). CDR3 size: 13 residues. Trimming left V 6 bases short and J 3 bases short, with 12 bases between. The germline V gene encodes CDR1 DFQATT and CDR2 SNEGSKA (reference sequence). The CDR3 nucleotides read TGCAGTGCCCCAGGGGAACTTGGAAACACCATATATTTT. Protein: CSAPGELGNTIYF.

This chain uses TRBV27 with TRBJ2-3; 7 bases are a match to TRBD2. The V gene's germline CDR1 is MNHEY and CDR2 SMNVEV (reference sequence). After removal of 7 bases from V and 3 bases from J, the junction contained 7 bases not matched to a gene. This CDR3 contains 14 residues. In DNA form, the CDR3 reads TGTGCCAGCAATCACGGCGGGGGAACAGATACGCAGTATTTT. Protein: CASNHGGGTDTQYF.

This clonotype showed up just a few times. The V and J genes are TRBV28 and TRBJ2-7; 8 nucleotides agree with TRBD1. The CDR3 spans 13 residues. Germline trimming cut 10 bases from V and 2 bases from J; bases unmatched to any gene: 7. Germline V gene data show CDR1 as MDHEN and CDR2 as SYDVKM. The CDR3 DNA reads TGTGCCAACTCCCAGGGGGCCGCCTACGAGCAGTACTTC. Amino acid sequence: CANSQGAAYEQYF.

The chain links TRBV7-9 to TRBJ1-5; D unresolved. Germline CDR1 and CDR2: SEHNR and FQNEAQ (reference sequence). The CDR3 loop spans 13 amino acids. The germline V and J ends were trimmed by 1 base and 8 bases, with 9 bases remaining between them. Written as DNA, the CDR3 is TGTGCCAGCAGCTTAGAGGGTCCCAAGCCCCAGCATTTT. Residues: CASSLEGPKPQHF.

The chain's CDR3 is CASSLARGLFHEQFF. The CDR3 DNA reads as TGTGCCAGCAGCCTCGCCAGGGGACTATTTCACGAGCAGTTCTTC. The chain is built from TRBV3-1 and TRBJ2-1; weak D call: TRBD2 (7 bases). Germline values: CDR1 LGHDT, CDR2 YNNKEL (reference sequence). Trimming stripped 4 bases from V and 10 bases from J, with 20 bases between. This CDR3 comprises 15 residues.

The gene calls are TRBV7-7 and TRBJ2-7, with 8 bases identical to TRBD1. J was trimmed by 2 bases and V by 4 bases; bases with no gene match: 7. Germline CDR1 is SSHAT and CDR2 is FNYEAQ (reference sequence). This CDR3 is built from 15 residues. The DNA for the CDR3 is TGTGCCAGCAGCTGGGGGACAGGAGGGGCCTACGAGCAGTACTTC. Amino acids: CASSWGTGGAYEQYF.

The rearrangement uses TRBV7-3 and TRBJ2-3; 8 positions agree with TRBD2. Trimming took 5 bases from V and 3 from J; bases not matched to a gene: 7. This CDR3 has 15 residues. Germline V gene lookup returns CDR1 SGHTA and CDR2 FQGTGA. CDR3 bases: TGTGCCAGCAGCATCATCGGACTAGCAACAGATACGCAGTATTTT. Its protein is CASSIIGLATDTQYF.

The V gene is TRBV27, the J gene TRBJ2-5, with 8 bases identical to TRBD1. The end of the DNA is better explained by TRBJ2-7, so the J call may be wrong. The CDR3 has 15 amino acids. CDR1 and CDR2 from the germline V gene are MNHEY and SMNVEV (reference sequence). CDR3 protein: CASSFGQGAAYEQYF. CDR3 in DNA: TGTGCCAGCAGTTTCGGCCAGGGGGCCGCCTACGAGCAGTACTTC.

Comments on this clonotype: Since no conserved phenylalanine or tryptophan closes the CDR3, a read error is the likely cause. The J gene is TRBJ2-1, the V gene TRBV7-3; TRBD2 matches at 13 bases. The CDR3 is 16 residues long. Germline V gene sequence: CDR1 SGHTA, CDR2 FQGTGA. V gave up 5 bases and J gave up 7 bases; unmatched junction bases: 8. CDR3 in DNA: TGTGCCAGCAGCAACCAACTAGCGGGGGGGTTAAATGAGCAGTTCGTC. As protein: CASSNQLAGGLNEQFV.

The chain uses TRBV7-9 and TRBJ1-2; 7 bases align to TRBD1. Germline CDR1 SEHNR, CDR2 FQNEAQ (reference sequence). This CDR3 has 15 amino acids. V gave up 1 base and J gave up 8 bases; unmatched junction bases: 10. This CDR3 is CASSLGTGFSGGYTF. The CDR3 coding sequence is TGTGCCAGCAGCTTAGGGACAGGATTCTCGGGCGGCTACACCTTC.

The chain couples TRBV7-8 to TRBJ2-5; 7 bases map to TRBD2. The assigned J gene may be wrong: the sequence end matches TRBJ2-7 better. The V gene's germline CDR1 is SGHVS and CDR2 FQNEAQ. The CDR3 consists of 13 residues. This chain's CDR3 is CASSRTRDYEQYV. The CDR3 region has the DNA TGTGCCAGCAGCCGGACTAGAGATTACGAGCAGTACGTC.

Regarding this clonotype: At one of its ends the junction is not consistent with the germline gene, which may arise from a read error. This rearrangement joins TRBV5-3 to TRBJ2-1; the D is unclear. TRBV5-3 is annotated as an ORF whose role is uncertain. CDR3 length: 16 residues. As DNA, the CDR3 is TGTGCCAGCAGCATGGGAAAACTAACCTCTCTGAATGAGCGGTTCTTC. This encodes CASSMGKLTSLNERFF.

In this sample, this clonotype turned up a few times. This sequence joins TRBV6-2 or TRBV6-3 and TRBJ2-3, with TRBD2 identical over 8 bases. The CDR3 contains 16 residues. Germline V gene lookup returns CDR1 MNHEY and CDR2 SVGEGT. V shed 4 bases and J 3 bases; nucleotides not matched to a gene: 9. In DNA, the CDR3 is TGTGCCAGCAGTTCCTACTTAGCGGGGAGAACAGATACGCAGTATTTT. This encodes CASSSYLAGRTDTQYF.

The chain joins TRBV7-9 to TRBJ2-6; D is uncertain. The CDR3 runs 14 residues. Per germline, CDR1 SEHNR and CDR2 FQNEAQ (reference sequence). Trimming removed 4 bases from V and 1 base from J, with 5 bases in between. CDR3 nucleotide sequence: TGTGCCAGCAGCTCATTTTCTGGGGCCAACGTCCTGACTTTC. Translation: CASSSFSGANVLTF.

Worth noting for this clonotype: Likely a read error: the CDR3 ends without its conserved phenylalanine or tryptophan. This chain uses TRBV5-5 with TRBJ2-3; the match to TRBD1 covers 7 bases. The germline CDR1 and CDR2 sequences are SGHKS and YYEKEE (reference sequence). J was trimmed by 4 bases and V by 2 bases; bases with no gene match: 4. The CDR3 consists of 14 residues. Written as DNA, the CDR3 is TGTGCCAGCAGCTTCCGGGACAGCGCAGATACGCAGTATCTT. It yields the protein CASSFRDSADTQYL.

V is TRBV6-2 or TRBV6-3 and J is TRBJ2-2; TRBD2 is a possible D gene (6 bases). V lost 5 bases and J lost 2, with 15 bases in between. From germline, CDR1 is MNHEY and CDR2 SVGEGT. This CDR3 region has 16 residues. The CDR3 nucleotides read TGTGCCAGCAGTCTCACCGGGACTTCCAACACCGGGGAGCTGTTTTTT. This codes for CASSLTGTSNTGELFF.

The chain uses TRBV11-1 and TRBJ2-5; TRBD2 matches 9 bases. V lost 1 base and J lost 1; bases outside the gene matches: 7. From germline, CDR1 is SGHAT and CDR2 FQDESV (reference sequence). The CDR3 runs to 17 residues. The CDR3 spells CASSLGISGSSQETQYF. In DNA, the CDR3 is TGTGCCAGCAGCTTAGGAATTAGCGGGAGCTCCCAAGAGACCCAGTACTTC.

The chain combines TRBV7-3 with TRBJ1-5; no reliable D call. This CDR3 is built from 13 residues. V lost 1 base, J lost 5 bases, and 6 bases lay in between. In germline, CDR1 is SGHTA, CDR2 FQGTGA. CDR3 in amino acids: CASSLNPDQPQHF. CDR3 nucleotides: TGTGCCAGCAGCTTAAATCCTGATCAGCCCCAGCATTTT.

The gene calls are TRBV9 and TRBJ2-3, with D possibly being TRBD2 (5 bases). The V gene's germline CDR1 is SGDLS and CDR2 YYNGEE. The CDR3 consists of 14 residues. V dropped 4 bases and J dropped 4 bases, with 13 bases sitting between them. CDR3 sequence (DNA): TGTGCCAGCAGCATATGGACTGCCTCAGATACGCAGTATTTT. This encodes CASSIWTASDTQYF.

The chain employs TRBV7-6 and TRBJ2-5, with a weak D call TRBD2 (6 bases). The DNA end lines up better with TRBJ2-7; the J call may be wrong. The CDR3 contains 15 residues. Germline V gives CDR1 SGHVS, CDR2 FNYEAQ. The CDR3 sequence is CASSNIARGVYEQYF. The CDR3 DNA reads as TGTGCCAGCAGCAATATCGCCCGCGGGGTCTACGAGCAGTACTTC.

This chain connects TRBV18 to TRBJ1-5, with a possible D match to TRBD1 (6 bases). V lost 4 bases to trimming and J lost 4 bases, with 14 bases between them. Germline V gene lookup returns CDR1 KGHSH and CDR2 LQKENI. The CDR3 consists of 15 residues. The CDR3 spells CASSLVRGLNQPQHF. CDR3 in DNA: TGTGCCAGCTCACTAGTTAGGGGGTTAAATCAGCCCCAGCATTTT.

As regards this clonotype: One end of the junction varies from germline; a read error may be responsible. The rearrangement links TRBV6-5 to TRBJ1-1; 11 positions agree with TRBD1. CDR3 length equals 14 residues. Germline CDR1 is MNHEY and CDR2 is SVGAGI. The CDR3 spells CASSRGTGGTEAFF. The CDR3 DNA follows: TGCGCCAGCAGCCGGGGGACAGGGGGCACTGAAGCTTTCTTT.

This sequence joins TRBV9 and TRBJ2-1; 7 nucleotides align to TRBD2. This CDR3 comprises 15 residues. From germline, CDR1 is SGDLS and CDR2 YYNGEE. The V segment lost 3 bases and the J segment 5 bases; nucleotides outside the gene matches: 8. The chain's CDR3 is CASSGHRDYHNEQFF. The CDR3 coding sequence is TGTGCCAGCAGCGGGCACCGGGACTACCACAATGAGCAGTTCTTC.

CDR3 sequence: CASSQFTGTGIYEQYF. Written as DNA, the CDR3 is TGTGCCAGCAGCCAATTCACCGGGACAGGAATCTACGAGCAGTACTTC. V is TRBV14 and J is TRBJ2-7; TRBD1 matches at 8 bases. V lost 2 bases and J lost 3; bases outside the gene matches: 9. CDR1 and CDR2 from the germline V gene are SGHDN and FVKESK. This CDR3 is 16 amino acids long.